This T cell receptor beta chain stems from a study of blood T cell repertoires in COVID-19. Study-level information: Acute-phase and convalescent COVID-19 samples originated in the United States, Italy and Spain.

The V and J ends lost 2 bases and 7 bases respectively, with 15 bases between them. The CDR3 extends over 14 amino acids. CDR1 and CDR2 (germline): KGHSH, LQKENI. Generated by immunoSEQ multiplex PCR, the TCRdb table keeps only in-frame clones and is missing some. The data contain 300,000 to 350,000 clones, over 80% of them seen just once; the ten biggest clones take up around 6%. Patients of the Seattle cohort, enrolled during active infection, were followed longitudinally. This sequence originates from a woman aged 45-60 years with COVID-19, enrolled during active disease. What was sequenced was peripheral blood. V and J are TRBV18 and TRBJ2-7; tentative D call: TRBD2 (5 bases). Here the CDR3 reads CASSPSFAREEQYF. The CDR3, as DNA: TGTGCCAGCTCACCAAGCTTTGCGAGGGAGGAGCAGTACTTC.